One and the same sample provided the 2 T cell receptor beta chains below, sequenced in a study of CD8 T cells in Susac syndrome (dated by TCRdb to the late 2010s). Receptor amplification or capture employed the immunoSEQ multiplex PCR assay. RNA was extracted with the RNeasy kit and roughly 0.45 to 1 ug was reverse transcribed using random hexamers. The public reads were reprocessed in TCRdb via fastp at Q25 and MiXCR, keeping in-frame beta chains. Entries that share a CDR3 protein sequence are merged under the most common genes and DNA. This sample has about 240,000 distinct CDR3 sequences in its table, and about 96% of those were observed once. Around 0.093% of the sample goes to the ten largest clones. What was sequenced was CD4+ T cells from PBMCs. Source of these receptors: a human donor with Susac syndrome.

The CDR3 loop is CSARAYSGNTIYF. The CDR3 DNA is TGCAGTGCTAGAGCCTACAGTGGAAACACCATATATTTT. This chain uses TRBV20-1 with TRBJ1-3; D unclear. The V gene's germline CDR1 is DFQATT and CDR2 SNEGSKA (reference sequence). Trimming took off 1 base at V and 3 bases at J, with 7 bases between the two ends. The CDR3 consists of 13 residues.

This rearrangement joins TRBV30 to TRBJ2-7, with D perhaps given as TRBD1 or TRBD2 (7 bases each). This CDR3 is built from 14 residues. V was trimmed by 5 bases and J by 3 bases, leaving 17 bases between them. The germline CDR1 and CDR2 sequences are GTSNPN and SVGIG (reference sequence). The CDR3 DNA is TGTGCCTGGGGGACGGGGGGACAGATCTACGAGCAGTACTTC. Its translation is CAWGTGGQIYEQYF.